This T cell receptor (beta chain) was profiled in a study of vaccination and CD4 T cells after COVID-19. About the research overall: The convalescent group had six males, four females, seven Caucasians, two Asians, one multiracial. A vaccine, either BNT162b2 or mRNA-1273, was given to participants in two doses. General study findings and limits: Convalescent patients had a median roughly 86% of post-vaccine SARS-CoV-2-reactive clones that were detected only after vaccination, not before it.

Specified treatment: roughly ten-day PBMC culture with coronavirus spike peptide pools or control peptides (ViraFEST assay). Gathering of the CD4+ T cells, from the unexposed donor, took place before the COVID-19 pandemic (2011-2018). Under the ViraFEST approach, antigen-specific T cells were expanded with peptide pools and TCRs subsequently sequenced. A single count supports this clonotype. Its antigen is not known. With the Oncomine TCR Beta short-read assay, DNA from cultured CD4+ T cells was sequenced. Each CDR3 protein gets one entry after TCRdb re-called the PCR reads with MiXCR. Among some 8,200 distinct CDR3 sequences listed, roughly two fifths were seen once. The sample was CD4+ T cells from blood, cultured in vitro. This TCR derives from a human donor in good health.

CDR3 sequence (DNA): TGTGCCAGCGGACTAGCGGGGGCAAGCACAGATACGCAGTATTTT. It encodes CASGLAGASTDTQYF. The rearrangement links TRBV7-8 to TRBJ2-3, with 13 bases aligning to TRBD2. CDR1 is SGHVS, CDR2 FQNEAQ, per germline. V was pared by 8 bases and J by 0 bases, with 2 bases of the junction left unmatched. This CDR3 region has 15 residues.